This TCR beta chain was profiled in a study of T cell clonality in common variable immunodeficiency. Overall study results and limits: Common variable immunodeficiency TCR beta sequences reportedly had fewer deletions and N-nucleotide insertions. T cell subpopulation sequencing would be needed to explain CVID clonality.

This clone has a count of ten or more. Its antigen is currently unknown. The read terminates 3 residues ahead of where the CDR3 ends, so the germline J gene completes it. The CDR3 has 16 residues. V trimming: 4 bases; J trimming: 1 base; junction bases outside the gene matches: 10. Germline V gives CDR1 MDHEN, CDR2 SYDVKM. Measured with immunoSEQ multiplex PCR; TCRdb has only the in-frame clones, and not every one. This sample shows tens of thousands of clones and no singletons; 1.5% to 2% rests with the ten largest. Material for sequencing was peripheral blood mononuclear cells. The sequence was collected from a person aged 18-70 years in good health. The chain has TRBV28 and TRBJ2-7; 7 bases line up with TRBD2. The CDR3 region is CASSSASGIVSYEQYF. The part of the CDR3 DNA that was read is TGTGCCAGCAGTTCGGCCAGCGGGATAGTATCCTACGAG.